These 28 T cell receptor beta chains originate from one sample sequenced in a study of identifying expanded T cells in peripheral blood. TCRdb's table, derived via immunoSEQ multiplex PCR, lists solely in-frame clones and lacks some. The sample yields over 100,000 clones, about 87% seen once. The sequenced material came from blood. The receptors were gathered from a person aged 18-70 years in good health.

The rearrangement links TRBV6-5 to TRBJ1-1; possibly TRBD1 for D (5 bases). Trimming left V 6 bases short and J 5 bases short, with 16 bases between. Germline V gene lookup returns CDR1 MNHEY and CDR2 SVGAGI. This CDR3 has 14 amino acids. This chain's CDR3 is CASRPLSGGTEAFF. CDR3 in DNA: TGTGCCAGCAGACCCCTCTCCGGGGGAACTGAAGCTTTCTTT.

This chain connects TRBV7-2 to TRBJ2-5; TRBD2 matches 8 bases. The CDR3 sequence is 15 residues long. J gave up 5 bases and V 5 bases, and 10 bases lay outside the gene matches. Germline values: CDR1 SGHTA, CDR2 FQGNSA. CDR3 residues: CASSIGLAPTETQYF. The DNA of the CDR3 is TGTGCCAGCAGCATCGGACTAGCCCCAACCGAGACCCAGTACTTC.

This clone was recorded once. This chain uses TRBV6-5 with TRBJ2-7; TRBD1 matches 9 bases. The J segment lost 2 bases and the V segment lost 6 bases, leaving 5 bases of the junction unmatched. The CDR3 is 14 amino acids. CDR1 and CDR2 (germline): MNHEY, SVGAGI. CDR3 region: CASSPDRGTYEQYF. For the CDR3, the DNA is TGTGCCAGCAGCCCCGACAGGGGGACCTACGAGCAGTACTTC.

The CDR3 protein is CASSFSNQPQHF. DNA for the CDR3: TGTGCCAGCAGTTTTAGCAATCAGCCCCAGCATTTT. This chain joins TRBV6-6 and TRBJ1-5; no firm D call. The CDR3 spans 12 residues. V was clipped by 4 bases and J by 0 bases, with 1 base between them. Looked up from germline, CDR1 is MNHNY and CDR2 is SVGAGI (reference sequence).

The V and J genes are TRBV13 and TRBJ1-2; 8 bases map to TRBD1. V was pared by 4 bases and J by 5 bases, with 6 bases of the junction left unmatched. The germline V gene has CDR1 PRHDT and CDR2 FYEKMQ (reference sequence). The CDR3 covers 14 residues. CDR3 coding DNA: TGTGCCAGCAGCTATGACAGGGGAGGGTATGGCTACACCTTC. This encodes CASSYDRGGYGYTF.

The chain combines TRBV15 with TRBJ2-5; 10 positions match TRBD2. V dropped 6 bases and J dropped 4; count of bases not matched to a gene: 5. Germline loops: CDR1 LNHNV, CDR2 YYDKDF (reference sequence). The CDR3 extends over 14 amino acids. The CDR3 spells CATSDPSGGETQYF. CDR3 DNA: TGTGCCACCAGTGACCCTAGCGGGGGAGAGACCCAGTACTTC.

This clone showed up just a few times. This chain joins TRBV18 and TRBJ1-2, with TRBD1 as a possible D gene (5 bases). Germline V lookup: CDR1 KGHSH, CDR2 LQKENI. CDR3 length: 14 amino acids. The germline V and J ends were trimmed by 5 bases and 4 bases, with 14 bases remaining between them. CDR3 DNA sequence: TGTGCCAGCTCAGACCGGGACTTCCCCTATGGCTACACCTTC. Its protein product is CASSDRDFPYGYTF.

The rearrangement joins TRBV28 to TRBJ1-2, with TRBD1 matching 8 bases. The CDR3 length is 13 residues. From germline, CDR1 is MDHEN and CDR2 SYDVKM. V trimming: 5 bases; J trimming: 3 bases; junction bases outside the gene matches: 2. The CDR3 nucleotides are TGTGCCAGCAGTAAACAGGGGGACTATGGCTACACCTTC. Its translation is CASSKQGDYGYTF.

The CDR3 reads CKGHLNTEAFF. CDR3 DNA: TGCAAGGGGCACCTAAACACTGAAGCTTTCTTT. The chain employs TRBV20-1 and TRBJ1-1; D might be TRBD1 (5 bases). The CDR3 has 11 amino acids. The germline gives CDR1 DFQATT, CDR2 SNEGSKA (reference sequence).

This chain links TRBV11-2 with TRBJ2-1; D remains ambiguous. Germline V gene sequence: CDR1 SGHAT, CDR2 FQNNGV. The CDR3 has 15 residues. Deletions cut 2 bases from V and 3 bases from J, with 11 bases between. CDR3 residues: CASSLRIDSYNEQFF. In DNA, the CDR3 is TGTGCCAGCAGCTTACGCATAGATAGCTACAATGAGCAGTTCTTC.

The chain has TRBV7-3 and TRBJ2-5; D not certain. The CDR3 extends over 12 amino acids. Germline-derived CDR1 and CDR2 are SGHTA and FQGTGA. Trimming left V 2 bases short and J 5 bases short, with 6 bases between. CDR3 protein: CASSLLGETQYF. CDR3 nucleotide sequence: TGTGCCAGCAGCTTATTAGGGGAGACCCAGTACTTC. Full variable domain (outside the CDR3, taken from reference TRBV7-3 and TRBJ2-5): GAGVSQTPSNKVTEKGKYVELRCDPISGHTALYWYRQSLGQGPEFLIYFQGTGAADDSGLPNDRFFAVRPEGSVSTLKIQRTERGDSAVYLCASSLLGETQYFGPGTRLLVL.

The chain combines TRBV29-1 with TRBJ2-3; 13 nucleotides match TRBD2. Germline V gene lookup returns CDR1 SQVTM and CDR2 ANQGSEA. CDR3 size: 18 residues. V dropped 4 bases and J dropped 3; count of bases not matched to a gene: 13. The CDR3 DNA is TGCAGCGTTGCCGGACTAGCGGGAGTATTCCGAACAACAGATACGCAGTATTTT. This gives the protein CSVAGLAGVFRTTDTQYF.

The V call is TRBV14, the J call TRBJ2-1; TRBD2 matches 12 bases. This CDR3 has 16 residues. The V segment lost 1 base and the J segment 6 bases; nucleotides outside the gene matches: 4. Germline V gives CDR1 SGHDN, CDR2 FVKESK. The CDR3 coding sequence is TGTGCCAGCAGCCAAGGACTAGCGGGAGCTTTCAATGAGCAGTTCTTC. Amino acid sequence: CASSQGLAGAFNEQFF. Drawing the rest from reference TRBV14 and TRBJ2-1, the complete variable domain is EAGVTQFPSHSVIEKGQTVTLRCDPISGHDNLYWYRRVMGKEIKFLLHFVKESKQDESGMPNNRFLAERTGGTYSTLKVQPAELEDSGVYFCASSQGLAGAFNEQFFGPGTRLTVL.

The chain joins TRBV4-3 to TRBJ1-4; 12 bases align to TRBD1. Germline CDR1 LGHNA, CDR2 YSLEER. After removal of 1 base from V and 8 bases from J, the junction contained 8 bases not matched to a gene. This CDR3 is built from 17 residues. The CDR3, as DNA: TGCGCCAGCAGCCAAGGGGACAGGGGGCTTGGAAACGAAAAACTGTTTTTT. Protein product: CASSQGDRGLGNEKLFF.

The V and J genes are TRBV27 and TRBJ2-5, with 7 bases matching TRBD1. Germline V gives CDR1 MNHEY, CDR2 SMNVEV (reference sequence). The CDR3 length is 14 residues. J lost 7 bases, V lost 6 bases, and 11 bases had no gene match. The CDR3 spells CASRQSGTAPTQYF. DNA of the CDR3: TGTGCCAGCAGACAATCCGGGACAGCGCCGACCCAGTACTTC.

CDR3 amino acids: CASSEGRLTYEQYF. In DNA, the CDR3 is TGTGCCAGCAGTGAAGGTCGGCTAACCTACGAGCAGTACTTC. The J gene is TRBJ2-7, the V gene TRBV6-1; no definite D call. V was pared by 1 base and J by 2 bases, with 9 bases between. Per germline, CDR1 MNHNS and CDR2 SASEGT. This CDR3 has 14 residues.

The J gene is TRBJ2-3, the V gene TRBV28; D gene ambiguous. CDR3 length: 15 amino acids. CDR1 is MDHEN and CDR2 is SYDVKM in the germline V gene. Trimming took 5 bases from V and 7 from J, leaving 19 bases between them. CDR3 in DNA: TGTGCCAGCAGTGCTCCACCGTTCAATCGGAATACGCAGTATTTT. It is translated as CASSAPPFNRNTQYF.

This clone was seen a handful of times. This chain uses TRBV29-1 with TRBJ1-4, with TRBD1 identical over 9 bases. The CDR3 extends over 13 amino acids. Germline values: CDR1 SQVTM, CDR2 ANQGSEA. J gave up 8 bases and V 4 bases, and 5 bases lay outside the gene matches. The CDR3 reads CSVVWTGVEKLFF. As DNA, the CDR3 is TGCAGCGTTGTGTGGACAGGGGTCGAAAAACTGTTTTTT.

V and J are TRBV7-2 and TRBJ1-4, with a tentative D call TRBD1 (6 bases). V lost 5 bases and J 3 bases, leaving 13 bases between the germline ends. The CDR3 is 15 amino acids. Germline assignment: CDR1 SGHTA and CDR2 FQGNSA. The CDR3 spells CASSINRAANEKLFF. CDR3 DNA: TGTGCCAGCAGCATAAACAGGGCGGCTAATGAAAAACTGTTTTTT.

This clone occurred once. V and J are TRBV14 and TRBJ2-3; no firm D call. CDR1 is SGHDN, CDR2 FVKESK, per germline. With 1 base removed from V and 5 bases from J, the gap between germline ends came to 10 bases. The CDR3 has 14 amino acids. Here the CDR3 DNA reads TGTGCCAGCAGCCAAGGCGTCTGGCAAGATACGCAGTATTTT. Translating it yields CASSQGVWQDTQYF.

The chain joins TRBV10-3 to TRBJ2-1; D gene unclear. Germline V lookup: CDR1 ENHRY, CDR2 SYGVKD. With 6 bases removed from V and 5 bases from J, the gap between germline ends came to 5 bases. The CDR3 consists of 11 residues. CDR3 in DNA: TGTGCCATCAGGTTAAACAATGAGCAGTTCTTC. Its protein is CAIRLNNEQFF.

The V call is TRBV5-1, the J call TRBJ1-1, with 10 positions matching TRBD1. The V gene end was trimmed by 4 bases and the J gene end by 5 bases; junction bases not matched to a gene: 2. The CDR3 has 13 amino acids. CDR1 SGHRS and CDR2 YFSETQ come from the germline V gene. Here the CDR3 DNA reads TGCGCCAGCAGCGGGACAGGGGTGACTGAAGCTTTCTTT. This gives the protein CASSGTGVTEAFF.

This clone has just one count. The CDR3 spells CASSFGQEVDEQFF. CDR3 DNA sequence: TGCGCCAGCAGCTTTGGGCAGGAGGTGGATGAGCAGTTCTTC. The V and J genes are TRBV5-1 and TRBJ2-1, with D possibly being TRBD2 (5 bases). Looked up from germline, CDR1 is SGHRS and CDR2 is YFSETQ. Between the trimmed V and J ends, which lost 2 bases and 8 bases, there was a span of 14 bases. This CDR3 has 14 amino acids. Full variable domain (missing parts from reference TRBV5-1 and TRBJ2-1): KAGVTQTPRYLIKTRGQQVTLSCSPISGHRSVSWYQQTPGQGLQFLFEYFSETQRNKGNFPGRFSGRQFSNSRSEMNVSTLELGDSALYLCASSFGQEVDEQFFGPGTRLTVL.

V usage is TRBV11-2 and J usage is TRBJ1-5, with a weak D call TRBD1 (5 bases). The CDR3 loop spans 12 amino acids. From germline, CDR1 is SGHAT and CDR2 FQNNGV. The germline V and J ends were trimmed by 4 bases and 6 bases, with 7 bases remaining between them. CDR3: CASSYQGQPQHF. CDR3 sequence (DNA): TGTGCCAGCAGCTATCAGGGTCAGCCCCAGCATTTT.

J is TRBJ1-1 and V is TRBV6-6; no definite D call. With 8 bases removed from V and 0 bases from J, the gap between germline ends came to 10 bases. Looked up from germline, CDR1 is MNHNY and CDR2 is SVGAGI (reference sequence). The CDR3 runs to 13 residues. CDR3 bases: TGTGCCAGCGAGGATCCCATGAACACTGAAGCTTTCTTT. Amino acids: CASEDPMNTEAFF.

The gene calls are TRBV18 and TRBJ1-5; TRBD1 matches 9 bases. Germline V gene data show CDR1 as KGHSH and CDR2 as LQKENI. With 4 bases clipped from V and 7 bases from J, the junction kept 8 bases outside the gene matches. The CDR3 runs to 15 residues. This chain's CDR3 is CASSQTQGAGQPQHF. Here the CDR3 DNA reads TGTGCCAGCTCACAAACACAGGGGGCTGGGCAGCCCCAGCATTTT.

The genes are TRBV27 and TRBJ1-2; 9 nucleotides agree with TRBD1. From germline, CDR1 is MNHEY and CDR2 SMNVEV (reference sequence). This CDR3 has 15 amino acids. Unmatched junction bases numbered 8, after V lost 5 bases and J lost 4 bases. Here the CDR3 DNA reads TGTGCCAGCAGTCCAGGGACAGGGCTACGCTATGGCTACACCTTC. It yields the protein CASSPGTGLRYGYTF.

The V gene is TRBV5-1, the J gene TRBJ2-3; D may be TRBD2 (7 bases). The germline V gene encodes CDR1 SGHRS and CDR2 YFSETQ. V lost 4 bases, J lost 1 base, and 19 bases lay in between. CDR3 length: 17 residues. The CDR3 DNA is TGCGCCAGCAGCCATAACCCACAGGGAGGGGGCACAGATACGCAGTATTTT. Translation gives CASSHNPQGGGTDTQYF.